This T cell receptor (beta chain) was retrieved from a study of T-cell memory formation after mild COVID-19 (dated by TCRdb to the early 2020s). Study-level background: TCR sequence clusters from the two donors were largely donor specific. In a couple of donors, T-cell clones that expanded and contracted after mild COVID-19 were followed by sequencing TCRalpha and TCRbeta repertoires longitudinally. Two young, previously healthy adult volunteers, one female and one male, were included in the cohort.

Paper-wide results and their limitations: Some responding clones were detected in pre-infection memory, which suggested that pre-existing cross-reactive memory T cells had joined the SARS-CoV-2 response. SARS-CoV-2 specificity was not confirmed for the second-wave clones peaking on day 37. Contracting CD4+ clones turned up mainly in the CM and EM memory subsets, whereas EMRA was where CD8+ clones were enriched. Only two mild cases were covered by the study, and larger cohorts that include severe cases with pre-infection samples were considered necessary. From day 15 to 85, contracting clones showed balanced CD4/CD8 phenotypes, whereas a second wave of clones that expanded from day 15 to 37 leaned towards CD4+.

Comment on this clonotype: It lacks a known antigen. No clone much larger than this one lies a single base away; base qualities are absent.

Ficoll-Paque density gradient centrifugation was used to isolate PBMCs. The sample was run on an Illumina NovaSeq 6000. TCRalpha and TCRbeta cDNA libraries were built by 5'RACE with constant-segment primers, adding sample barcodes and unique molecular identifiers. Trizol reagent was used to extract RNA from every sample. The libraries were amplified in two PCR steps, and the second step added a second sample barcode and Illumina TruSeq adapters. Sequencing of libraries was performed on an Illumina NovaSeq with 2 x 150 bp paired-end reads. The study's own analysis went as follows. With migec v1.2.7, reads were demultiplexed and then collapsed into UMI-guided consensus sequences. Using mixcr v2.1.11, the UMI consensuses were aligned to TRA and TRB V and J templates and assembled into clonotypes. Expanded or contracted clonotypes were those called significant by both edgeR and NoisET, with noise models trained on biological replicates. For edgeR calls, the thresholds were a false discovery rate-adjusted p below 0.01 and a log2 fold-change of 1. As an exploratory analysis of dynamics, max-normalized trajectories of the 1000 most abundant clonotypes were examined by PCA with hierarchical clustering. The CD4 or CD8 phenotype of responding clones was assigned using the separately sequenced CD4+ and CD8+ repertoires. TCRdb reprocessing: public reads trimmed at Q25 with fastp, clones called with MiXCR, in-frame beta chains kept. Rows with a matching CDR3 protein are joined into one entry that keeps the most common DNA and genes. The V and J calls reflect TCRdb's pipeline rather than the authors' work. This sample holds 75,000 to 95,000 distinct CDR3 sequences; about 13% were observed only once. The ten largest clonotypes hold around 27% of the sample.

The clonotype comes from an adult woman who had mild COVID-19 (a few samples of this study predate the infection). The sample titles of this study are shuffled in the database, so cell type and time point are left out; the donor was told from shared clones. Sequenced: PBMCs or a T cell subset sorted from them (not recorded which).

The nucleotide sequence reads as follows: TGTGCCAGCAGTTTATCAGGGGATCCATCCACAGATACGCAGTATTTT. The resulting protein is CASSLSGDPSTDTQYF. The chain uses TRBV27 and TRBJ2-3, and possibly TRBD1, on 5 matching bases. Between the V and J ends, shortened by 0 bases and 2 bases respectively, the junction contains 12 bases. CDR1 and CDR2 are drawn from the germline V gene (reference sequence): MNHEY, SMNVEV. The CDR3 spans 16 residues, from the cysteine through the phenylalanine. This entry keeps only the CDR3 DNA: 48 bases, framed from base 1.